This paragraph covers one TCR beta chain sequence. The antigen is not known. One end of the junction varies from germline; a read error may be responsible. The CDR3 sequence is 15 residues long. Germline V CDR1 and CDR2: SQVTM, ANQGSEA. This entry comes from a study of tumor-infiltrating lymphocytes in primary liver carcinoma. Background on the study: The number of productive TCRbeta reads per sample ranged from roughly 3.5 to 7.13 million and was similar across tissue types.

Study-wide results and caveats: Samples, which were bulk and unsorted, did not allow CD4+ and CD8+ repertoires to be compared.

With a constant-region primer, TCR beta cDNA was made from 500 ng of total RNA. Libraries covering TCR beta were generated through three nested multiplex PCR rounds (using a slightly modified ARM-PCR). For approximately 11 cycles apiece, the opening two PCR rounds ran with TRBV1-TRBV30 forward primers and a C-beta reverse primer. Each CDR3 protein gets one entry after TCRdb re-called the multiplex PCR reads with MiXCR. Of about 310,000 distinct CDR3 sequences listed, around three fifths are singletons. Alongside blood RNA obtained from unsorted whole blood, germline DNA was also extracted. The sequenced material came from peripheral blood. J is TRBJ1-4 and V is TRBV29-1; the D is unclear. This sequence originates from a middle-aged man with primary liver carcinoma and hepatitis B virus infection. This CDR3 reads CSVGLAAATNGKPFF. The CDR3 region has the DNA TGCAGCGTTGGTCTCGCCGCGGCAACTAATGGAAAACCGTTTTTT.